This TCR beta chain was sequenced in a study of vaccination and CD4 T cells after COVID-19. General study results and limits: The median SARS-CoV-2-reactive clonotype number increased from about 20 to 38, without statistical significance.

TCRdb re-called the PCR reads through MiXCR, storing one row per CDR3 protein. The sample lists approximately 40,000 distinct CDR3 sequences, 36% seen once, with roughly 5% in the top ten. Time point indicated: late sampling 161 to 241 days after vaccination in a few convalescent patients. About this clonotype itself: What it binds is not known.

CDR1 is LNHDA and CDR2 is SQIVND in the germline V gene (reference sequence). The CDR3 contains 14 residues. The V end was cut by 7 bases, the J end by 8 bases, with 20 bases between. J is TRBJ1-1 and V is TRBV19, with D unresolved. The sequence came from a human donor who had recovered from COVID-19. The source was CD4+ T cells from blood, collected about 7 months after SARS-CoV-2 vaccination. The CDR3 coding sequence is TGTGCCAGTAATCGGCGCGGATTTGGCAGCGAAGCTTTCTTT. Its protein product is CASNRRGFGSEAFF. Full variable domain (missing parts from reference TRBV19 and TRBJ1-1): DGGITQSPKYLFRKEGQNVTLSCEQNLNHDAMYWYRQDPGQGLRLIYYSQIVNDFQKGDIAEGYSVSREKKESFPLTVTSAQKNPTAFYLCASNRRGFGSEAFFGQGTRLTVV.